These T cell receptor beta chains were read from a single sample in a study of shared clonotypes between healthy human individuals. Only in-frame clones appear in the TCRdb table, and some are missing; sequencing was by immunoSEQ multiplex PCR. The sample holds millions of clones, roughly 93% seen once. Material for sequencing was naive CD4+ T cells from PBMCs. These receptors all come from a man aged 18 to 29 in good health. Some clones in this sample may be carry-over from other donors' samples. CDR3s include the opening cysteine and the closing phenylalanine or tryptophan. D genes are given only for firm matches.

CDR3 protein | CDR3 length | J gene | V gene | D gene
CASSPQIGQTYGYTF | 15 | TRBJ1-2 | TRBV9 | -
CASSPPWYGNTGELFF | 16 | TRBJ2-2 | TRBV9 | -
CASSHRSGVNYEQYF | 15 | TRBJ2-7 | TRBV28 | -
CASSRAGIYGYTF | 13 | TRBJ1-2 | TRBV7-9 | -
CSLGLAGGRSYNEQFF | 16 | TRBJ2-1 | TRBV29-1 | TRBD2
CAWSRPDRYQPQHF | 14 | TRBJ1-5 | TRBV30 | -
CASSTADTQYF | 11 | TRBJ2-3 | TRBV28 | -
CASSLVWAETQYF | 13 | TRBJ2-5 | TRBV7-2 | -
CASIALGGNYGYTF | 14 | TRBJ1-2 | TRBV6-1 | -
CASSKWHIGTEAFF | 14 | TRBJ1-1 | TRBV19 | -
CASSLRGGNTIYF | 13 | TRBJ1-3 | TRBV27 | -
CASSLAGALAKNIQYF | 16 | TRBJ2-4 | TRBV5-4 | -
CASSLDDGQYMSEQYF | 16 | TRBJ2-7 | TRBV11-2 | -
CASSPPTSGSSYNEQFF | 17 | TRBJ2-1 | TRBV28 | TRBD2
CASRKTQQGKTYEQYF | 16 | TRBJ2-7 | TRBV5-1 | -
CASSRAGAGNQPQHF | 15 | TRBJ1-5 | TRBV9 | -
CASSPPGQGANEKLFF | 16 | TRBJ1-4 | TRBV18 | TRBD1
CASSRSNTQYF | 11 | TRBJ2-3 | TRBV4-2 | -
CAISESTPRGEKLFF | 15 | TRBJ1-4 | TRBV10-3 | -
CASSFLQGGQTQYF | 14 | TRBJ2-5 | TRBV5-4 | -
CASSLVFRGNTEAFF | 15 | TRBJ1-1 | TRBV5-6 | -
CASSLHTGTGINQPQHF | 17 | TRBJ1-5 | TRBV28 | TRBD1
CASSSQGNEQFF | 12 | TRBJ2-1 | TRBV7-6 | -
CASSQSSYEQYF | 12 | TRBJ2-7 | TRBV7-6 | -
CASSLGRSSEAFF | 13 | TRBJ1-1 | TRBV5-1 | -
CASSLPQGINYGYTF | 15 | TRBJ1-2 | TRBV18 | -
CASSLANYVEQYF | 13 | TRBJ2-7 | TRBV7-2 | -
CASSFLVSDRSGNTIYF | 17 | TRBJ1-3 | TRBV7-9 | -
CASSQPIAGHYEQYF | 15 | TRBJ2-7 | TRBV4-1 | TRBD2
CASSTSSKNTGELFF | 15 | TRBJ2-2 | TRBV28 | -
CASSPRGTSGIFAYEQYF | 18 | TRBJ2-7 | TRBV4-2 | TRBD2
CASSPRGGPQHF | 12 | TRBJ1-5 | TRBV6-5 | -
CASGRGDTQYF | 11 | TRBJ2-3 | TRBV2 | -
CSVEGSGPSGVEFQYF | 16 | TRBJ2-3 | TRBV29-1 | TRBD2
CASSQALVLRDEQYF | 15 | TRBJ2-7 | TRBV14 | -
CASSHNTDINYGYTF | 15 | TRBJ1-2 | TRBV7-9 | -